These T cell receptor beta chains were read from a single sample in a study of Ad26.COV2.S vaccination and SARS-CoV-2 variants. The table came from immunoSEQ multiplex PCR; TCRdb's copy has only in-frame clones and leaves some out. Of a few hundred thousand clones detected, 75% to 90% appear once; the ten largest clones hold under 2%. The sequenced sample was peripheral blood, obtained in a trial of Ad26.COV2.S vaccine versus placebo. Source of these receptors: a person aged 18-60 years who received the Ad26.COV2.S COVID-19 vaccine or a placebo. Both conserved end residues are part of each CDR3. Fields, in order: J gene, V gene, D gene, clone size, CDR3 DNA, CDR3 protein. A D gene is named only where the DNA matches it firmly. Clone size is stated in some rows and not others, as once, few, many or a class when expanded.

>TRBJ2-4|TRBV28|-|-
TGTGCCAGCAGTTTACCTAGACAACCCTCTCCAAACATTCAGTACTTC
CASSLPRQPSPNIQYF
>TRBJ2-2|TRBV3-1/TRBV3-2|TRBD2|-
TGTGCCAGCAGCCAAGAGAGAGCTAGCGGGCCCGGGGAGCTGTTTTTT
CASSQERASGPGELFF
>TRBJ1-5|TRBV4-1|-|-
TGCGCCAGCAGCCAAGGCCAATCAGGGAGGGGCGTAGGGAATCAGCCCCAGCATTTT
CASSQGQSGRGVGNQPQHF
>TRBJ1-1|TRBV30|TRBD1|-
TGTGCCTGGGCGACAGGGATAAACACTGAAGCTTTCTTT
CAWATGINTEAFF
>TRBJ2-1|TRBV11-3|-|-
TGTGCCAGCAGCTGGGCCGGGACGTACTCCTACAATGAGCAGTTCTTC
CASSWAGTYSYNEQFF
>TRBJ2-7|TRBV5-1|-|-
TGCGCCAGCAGACTAGTGTACGAGCAGTACTTC
CASRLVYEQYF
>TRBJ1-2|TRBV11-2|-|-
TGTGCCAGCAGTTCAAGGTCGGGCGTACTAGCTAACTATGGCTACACCTTC
CASSSRSGVLANYGYTF
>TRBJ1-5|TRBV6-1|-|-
TGTGCCAGCAGTGAAGTAGGAACTGAGTGGGCCAATCAGCCCCAGCATTTT
CASSEVGTEWANQPQHF
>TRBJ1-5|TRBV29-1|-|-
TGCAGCGTTGGAGGGAGGGGCGGTCAGCCCCAGCATTTT
CSVGGRGGQPQHF
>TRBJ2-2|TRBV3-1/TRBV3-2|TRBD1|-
TGTGCCAGCAGCCGGGACAGGGCTAACACCGGGGAGCTGTTTTTT
CASSRDRANTGELFF
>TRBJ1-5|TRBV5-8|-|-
TGTGCCAGCAGGAGCGAGGGGGTTAATCAGCCCCAGCATTTT
CASRSEGVNQPQHF
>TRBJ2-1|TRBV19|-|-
TGTGCCAGTAGTATAGCCCAGCGGAGCTCCTACAATGAGCAGTTCTTC
CASSIAQRSSYNEQFF
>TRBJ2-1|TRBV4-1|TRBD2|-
TGCGCCAGCAGTCGGGGGGTAGCGGGAGGGCCAAATGAGCAGTTCTTC
CASSRGVAGGPNEQFF
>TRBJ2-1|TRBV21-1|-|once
TGTGCCAGCTCCAGGCCCAATGAGCAGTTCTTC
CASSRPNEQFF
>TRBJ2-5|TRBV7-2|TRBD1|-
TGTGCCAGCAGCCTCGACAGGGGGGAGACCCAGTACTTC
CASSLDRGETQYF
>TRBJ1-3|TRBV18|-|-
TGTGCCAGCTCACCCGGACCGTCACTGCCTGGAAACACCATATATTTT
CASSPGPSLPGNTIYF
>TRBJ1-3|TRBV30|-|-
TGTGCCTTCGACAGGTGGGCTGGAAACACCATATATTTT
CAFDRWAGNTIYF
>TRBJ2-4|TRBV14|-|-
TGTGCCAGCAGCCAAGACCCTTTGACGTGCATTCAGTACTTC
CASSQDPLTCIQYF
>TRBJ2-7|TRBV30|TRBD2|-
TGTGCCTGGTCTAGGACTAGCGGATACGAGCAGTACTTC
CAWSRTSGYEQYF
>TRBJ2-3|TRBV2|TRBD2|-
TGTGCCAGCACACGGAGCGGGAGGGCCACAGATACGCAGTATTTT
CASTRSGRATDTQYF
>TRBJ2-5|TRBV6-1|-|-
TGTGCCAGCAGTGAAGGAGCGATCGCGGTGACCCAGTACTTC
CASSEGAIAVTQYF
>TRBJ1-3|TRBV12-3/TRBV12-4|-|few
TGTGCCAGCAGAGTCTCTGGAAACACCATATATTTT
CASRVSGNTIYF
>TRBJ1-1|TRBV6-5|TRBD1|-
TGTGCCAGCAAGGGGGGACAGGGGGCGAAGGGTGAAGCTTTCTTT
CASKGGQGAKGEAFF
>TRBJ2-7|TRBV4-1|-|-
TGCGCCAGCAGCCAAGTGCAAGGGGGCGAGCAGTACTTC
CASSQVQGGEQYF
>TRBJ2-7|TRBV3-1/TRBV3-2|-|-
TGTGCCAGCAGCCTCGAGGGGGAGCAGTACTTC
CASSLEGEQYF
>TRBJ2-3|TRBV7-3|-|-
TGTGCCAGCAGCCTTCAGGGACCCGGTAGCACAGATACGCAGTATTTT
CASSLQGPGSTDTQYF
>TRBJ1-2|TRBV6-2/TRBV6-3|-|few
TGTGCCAGCAGTTACTCAAGTGCGAGGGGAAATGGCTACACCTTC
CASSYSSARGNGYTF
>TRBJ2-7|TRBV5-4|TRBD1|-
TGTGCCAGCAGTCCTCCCGGGACAGGGACCTACGAGCAGTACTTC
CASSPPGTGTYEQYF
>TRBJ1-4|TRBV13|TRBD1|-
TGTGCCAGCAGCGGACAGGGAGAGAATGAAAAACTGTTTTTT
CASSGQGENEKLFF
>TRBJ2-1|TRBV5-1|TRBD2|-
TGCGCCAGCAGCTTGGAGGCTAGCGGGAGGGCCGCGTACAATGAGCAGTTCTTC
CASSLEASGRAAYNEQFF
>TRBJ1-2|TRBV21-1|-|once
TGTGCCCCTCCAGGAACAGGGGTATATGGCTACACCTTC
CAPPGTGVYGYTF
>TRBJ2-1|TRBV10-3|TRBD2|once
TGTGCCATCAGTGAGTCTAGCGGGAGGGCGAGCAATGAGCAGTTCTTC
CAISESSGRASNEQFF
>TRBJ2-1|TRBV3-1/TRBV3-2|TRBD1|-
TGTGCCAGCAGCCTTCCGGGACAGGTCAACAATGAGCAGTTCTTC
CASSLPGQVNNEQFF
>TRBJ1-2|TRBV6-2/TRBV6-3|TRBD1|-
TGTGCCAGCAGTCGGACAGGGCTCTATGGCTACACCTTC
CASSRTGLYGYTF
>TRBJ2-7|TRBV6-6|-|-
TGTGCCAGCAGTTACTCTCGGACTACCTACGAGCAGTACTTC
CASSYSRTTYEQYF
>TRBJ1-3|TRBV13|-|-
TGTGCCAGCAGTCAAACCGGAAACACCATATATTTT
CASSQTGNTIYF
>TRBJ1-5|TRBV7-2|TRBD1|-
TGTGCCAGCAGCTTAGGGGACAGGGGGGCTCAGCCCCAGCATTTT
CASSLGDRGAQPQHF
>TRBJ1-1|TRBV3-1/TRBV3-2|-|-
TGTGCCAGCAGCCAAAGAACCAGGAACACTGAAGCTTTCTTT
CASSQRTRNTEAFF
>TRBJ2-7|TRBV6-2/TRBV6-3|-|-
TGTGCCAGCAGTTCACAGGGCTACGAGCAGTACTTC
CASSSQGYEQYF
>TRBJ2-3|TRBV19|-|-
TGTGCCAGTAGTATTGGACTTGGAGATACGCAGTATTTT
CASSIGLGDTQYF
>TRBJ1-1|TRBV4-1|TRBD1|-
TGCGCCAGCAGCCTACGCAGGGGGCGCGACACTGAAGCTTTCTTT
CASSLRRGRDTEAFF
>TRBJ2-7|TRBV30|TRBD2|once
TGTGCCTGGAAAATTTTGCTAGCGGGAGACTGCCCCTACGAGCAGTACTTC
CAWKILLAGDCPYEQYF